This T cell receptor beta chain was captured in a study of shared clonotypes between healthy human individuals. V was clipped by 0 bases and J by 5 bases; unmatched bases: 10. The CDR3 extends over 19 amino acids. The germline gives CDR1 SGHTA, CDR2 FQGTGA. Researchers ran the assay at a deep level. Authors' analysis steps: Junction-only immunoSEQ sequences carried no quality scores, so filtering differed. Data came from immunoSEQ multiplex PCR; TCRdb stores just in-frame clones and leaves some out. V and J calls and clone size follow that table, whereas D and trimming were derived from the DNA. Of around 500,000 clones listed, about 72% are singletons. Donors comprised healthy HIV-negative adults lacking recent acute infections or vaccinations. With unsorted samples, genomic DNA was obtained from tens of millions of PBMCs.

This clonotype originated in a woman aged 35 to 49 in good health. Some clones in this sample may be carry-over from other donors' samples. V usage is TRBV7-3 and J usage is TRBJ2-2, with 12 bases that match TRBD2. The source material was PBMCs. The CDR3 sequence is CASSLTSLAGGPITGELFF. CDR3 in DNA: TGTGCCAGCAGCTTAACGAGCCTAGCGGGAGGGCCGATTACCGGGGAGCTGTTTTTT.